These 11 T cell receptor beta chains were all obtained from the same sample, sequenced in a study of shared clonotypes between healthy human individuals (TCRdb year 2020). CD8 naive samples were CD45RO-negative cells positively selected for CCR7, giving a CD45RA+CCR7+ population that excluded TemRA cells. Library method: the immunoSEQ multiplex PCR assay. TCRdb carries this immuneACCESS record with in-frame sequences only. Its versions omit some clonotypes, under half of them owing to an unresolved V gene in the studies checked, with the rest unexplained. The sample contains roughly 2,000,000 clones, 85% to 95% of them found a single time. About 1.6% of the sample goes to the ten largest clones. The sequencing input was naive CD8+ T cells from PBMCs. The cell subset or site tag for this specimen amounts to: CD45RA+CCR7+. Source of these receptors: a man aged 18 to 29 in good health. Some clones in this sample may be carry-over from other donors' samples.

J is TRBJ2-5 and V is TRBV2; D possibly corresponds to TRBD2 (6 bases). Germline loops: CDR1 SNHLY, CDR2 FYNNEI. The CDR3 has 17 residues. The V gene lost 8 bases and the J gene lost 1 base, with 23 bases spanning the gap. This CDR3 is CASGRPLEGAAQETQYF. The DNA of the CDR3 is TGTGCCAGCGGTAGACCGTTGGAGGGAGCGGCCCAAGAGACCCAGTACTTC.

The rearrangement links TRBV19 to TRBJ2-2; D unresolved. The CDR3 spans 16 residues. The V gene lost 3 bases and the J gene lost 2 bases, with 13 bases spanning the gap. The germline CDR1 and CDR2 sequences are LNHDA and SQIVND (reference sequence). CDR3 nucleotide sequence: TGTGCCAGTAGTATCACTCCCTACGAAAACACCGGGGAGCTGTTTTTT. Its protein product is CASSITPYENTGELFF. The full variable domain, in which reference TRBV19 and TRBJ2-2 provide the parts outside the CDR3, is DGGITQSPKYLFRKEGQNVTLSCEQNLNHDAMYWYRQDPGQGLRLIYYSQIVNDFQKGDIAEGYSVSREKKESFPLTVTSAQKNPTAFYLCASSITPYENTGELFFGEGSRLTVL.

The chain employs TRBV19 and TRBJ2-2, with 15 bases matching TRBD2. There are 15 residues in the CDR3. The germline V gene encodes CDR1 LNHDA and CDR2 SQIVND (reference sequence). V was pared by 11 bases and J by 5 bases, with 6 bases of the junction left unmatched. The CDR3 nucleotides are TGTGCCTCCCAGGGACTAGCGGGAGGAACCGGGGAGCTGTTTTTT. Protein product: CASQGLAGGTGELFF.

This chain uses TRBV29-1 with TRBJ2-3; the D gene is possibly TRBD2 (5 bases). The CDR3 is made up of 14 amino acids. In germline, CDR1 is SQVTM, CDR2 ANQGSEA. The germline V and J ends were trimmed by 1 base and 14 bases, with 22 bases remaining between them. CDR3 sequence reads: CSVEVVLLSRAWYF. The CDR3 nucleotides read TGCAGCGTTGAAGTTGTCCTCTTATCGAGGGCTTGGTATTTT.

The chain recombines TRBV13 with TRBJ2-7; the D is unclear. V dropped 0 bases and J dropped 3 bases, with 9 bases sitting between them. Germline lookup yields CDR1 PRHDT and CDR2 FYEKMQ (reference sequence). The CDR3 runs 14 residues. The CDR3 spells CASSLGSRNYEQYF. In DNA, the CDR3 is TGTGCCAGCAGCTTAGGTAGCAGGAACTACGAGCAGTACTTC.

The chain links TRBV5-8 to TRBJ1-5, with TRBD1 as a possible D gene (5 bases). With 4 bases removed from V and 1 base from J, the gap between germline ends came to 12 bases. CDR3 length: 15 residues. Germline CDR1 reads SGHTS; CDR2 reads YDEGEE. As DNA, the CDR3 is TGTGCCAGCAGCGCCTACAGGATGAGCAATCAGCCCCAGCATTTT. Translating gives CASSAYRMSNQPQHF. Combining the CDR3 with reference TRBV5-8 and TRBJ1-5 gives the whole variable domain EAGVTQSPTHLIKTRGQQATLRCSPISGHTSVYWYQQALGLGLQFLLWYDEGEERNRGNFPPRFSGRQFPNYSSELNVNALELEDSALYLCASSAYRMSNQPQHFGDGTRLSIL.

The V call is TRBV9, the J call TRBJ1-1, with 10 bases matching TRBD1. The CDR3 spans 16 residues. Germline-derived CDR1 and CDR2 are SGDLS and YYNGEE. The V gene end was trimmed by 3 bases and the J gene end by 5 bases; junction bases not matched to a gene: 10. The CDR3 DNA follows: TGTGCCAGCAGCGAGGATGGGGACAGGGGAGGTACTGAAGCTTTCTTT. Translating it yields CASSEDGDRGGTEAFF.

V gene TRBV2 combines with J gene TRBJ2-1, with 15 bases fitting TRBD2. The germline gives CDR1 SNHLY, CDR2 FYNNEI. V dropped 4 bases and J dropped 8; count of bases not matched to a gene: 3. The CDR3 has 15 amino acids. In nucleotides, the CDR3 is TGTGCCAGCAGTGGGACTAGCGGGAGGGGCGATGAGCAGTTCTTC. This translates into CASSGTSGRGDEQFF. Looking up the rest from reference TRBV2 and TRBJ2-1 gives the full variable domain: EPEVTQTPSHQVTQMGQEVILRCVPISNHLYFYWYRQILGQKVEFLVSFYNNEISEKSEIFDDQFSVERPDGSNFTLKIRSTKLEDSAMYFCASSGTSGRGDEQFFGPGTRLTVL.

J is TRBJ2-7 and V is TRBV19, with 8 bases aligning to TRBD1. Germline V gene data show CDR1 as LNHDA and CDR2 as SQIVND (reference sequence). Unmatched junction bases numbered 3, after V lost 7 bases and J lost 1 base. The CDR3 length is 13 residues. This CDR3 reads CASKGQGSYEQYF. The CDR3 DNA is TGTGCCAGTAAAGGACAGGGATCCTACGAGCAGTACTTC.

The genes are TRBV27 and TRBJ2-7, with TRBD1 identical over 8 bases. The trim removed 4 bases at V and 3 bases at J, leaving 5 bases unmatched. Germline V gene data show CDR1 as MNHEY and CDR2 as SMNVEV (reference sequence). This CDR3 region has 14 residues. The CDR3 DNA reads TGTGCCAGCAGTTGGGACAGGACGCACTACGAGCAGTACTTC. The encoded protein is CASSWDRTHYEQYF.

The chain uses TRBV2 and TRBJ2-5; a possible D gene is TRBD2 (7 bases). V was shortened by 2 bases and J by 2 bases, with 18 bases between the two germline ends. Germline CDR1 and CDR2: SNHLY and FYNNEI. This CDR3 is 17 amino acids long. DNA for the CDR3: TGTGCCAGCAGTGAAAGAGGGGGAGCTAGCGGTCAAGAGACCCAGTACTTC. Its protein product is CASSERGGASGQETQYF.